This TCR beta chain was identified in a study of shared clonotypes between healthy human individuals. General study results and limits: Clonotypes not shared had lower generation probabilities than those common to all four donors. Rarefaction exposed incomplete sorted-subset sequencing despite large depth.

Profiling relied on immunoSEQ multiplex PCR, and the TCRdb table lists in-frame clones only, not all of them. The sample contains approximately 2,200,000 clones, 85% to 95% of which appear only once. On this clone itself: What it binds is unknown.

CD45RO negativity and positive selection for CCR7 defined naive CD8 cells, a population that excluded terminally differentiated effector memory CD45RA+ cells. The sequencing input was naive CD8+ T cells from PBMCs. The clonotype comes from a man between 18 and 29 years old in good health. Some clones in this sample may be carry-over from other donors' samples.

The CDR3, as DNA: TGTGCCACCAGCCCGGACAGGCGACACGGGCTGTACGAGCAGTACTTC. Translated, it gives CATSPDRRHGLYEQYF. The chain carries TRBV15 and TRBJ2-7; 7 positions match TRBD1. Losses at the gene ends were 5 bases for V and 4 bases for J; bases not matched to a gene: 14. CDR1 and CDR2 from the germline V gene are LNHNV and YYDKDF (reference sequence). CDR3 length equals 16 residues.